Sequencing of this T cell receptor (beta chain) was carried out in a study of cytomegalovirus exposure and HLA in healthy donors. Germline V gene sequence: CDR1 MNHNS, CDR2 SASEGT. The CDR3 consists of 15 residues. The V segment lost 4 bases and the J segment 0 bases; nucleotides outside the gene matches: 5. The method was immunoSEQ multiplex PCR; TCRdb's version includes in-frame clones alone and lacks a portion of them. The repertoire holds 120,000 to 150,000 clones, with about 91% as singletons. This clonotype was sampled from a young woman in good health and CMV-seropositive. Sequenced input: PBMCs. The chain employs TRBV6-1 and TRBJ1-2; TRBD1 agrees at 7 bases. The CDR3 nucleotides are TGTGCCAGCAGTGGGGACAGTCCGTCTAACTATGGCTACACCTTC. The encoded protein is CASSGDSPSNYGYTF.